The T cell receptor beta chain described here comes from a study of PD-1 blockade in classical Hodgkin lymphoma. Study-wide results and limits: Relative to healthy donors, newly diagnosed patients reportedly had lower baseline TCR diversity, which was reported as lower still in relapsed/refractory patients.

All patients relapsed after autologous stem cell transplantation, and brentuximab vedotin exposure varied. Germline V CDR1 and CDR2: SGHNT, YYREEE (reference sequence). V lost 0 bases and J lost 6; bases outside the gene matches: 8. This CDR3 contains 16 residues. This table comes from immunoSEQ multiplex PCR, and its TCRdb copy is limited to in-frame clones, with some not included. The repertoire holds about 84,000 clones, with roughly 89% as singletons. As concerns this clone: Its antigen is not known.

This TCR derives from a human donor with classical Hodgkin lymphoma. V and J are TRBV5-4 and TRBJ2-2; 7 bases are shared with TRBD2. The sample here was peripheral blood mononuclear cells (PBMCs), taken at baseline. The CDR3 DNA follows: TGTGCCAGCAGCTTGGACTCGGGAGGTGAGGCCGGGGAGCTGTTTTTT. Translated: CASSLDSGGEAGELFF.